Listed below are T cell receptor beta chains from one sample, sequenced in a study of T-cell reconstitution after alpha-beta-depleted transplantation in children. TCRdb re-derived calls from the PCR reads in MiXCR, one entry per CDR3 protein. Counted here are 250,000 to 400,000 distinct CDR3 sequences, 20% to 30% occurring once; the ten biggest clones make up around 9.9%. Here the sequenced sample was PBMCs, mostly from graft donor cells, taken 180 days after TCRalphabeta/CD19-depleted stem cell transplant. The receptors stem from a male patient aged 10 to 17 who had a stem cell transplant for acute lymphoblastic leukemia, so the T cells may come from the graft donor. Both conserved end residues are part of each CDR3. Each record gives: D gene, V gene, CDR3 protein. A D gene is named only where the DNA matches it firmly.

.,TRBV10-2,CASREELDTQYF
TRBD1,TRBV7-2,CASRTGTGAGGYTF
TRBD2,TRBV9,CASSAGLAGGPVDTQYF
TRBD1,TRBV5-1,CASSPRGPVYNSPLHF
TRBD2,TRBV7-6,CASSGLAGGEVGIQYF
TRBD1,TRBV7-2,CASSQDRGRAETQYF
TRBD1,TRBV12-3/TRBV12-4,CASSIHRGNSPLHF
.,TRBV4-1,CASSQDILTGRHNEQFF
TRBD1,TRBV7-6,CASSSPFSGQGDREQYF
.,TRBV12-3/TRBV12-4,CASSLSRTVADTQYF
TRBD1,TRBV29-1,CSVEALTGQGWTVDNEQFF
.,TRBV5-1,CASSLRRALSSYNEQFF
.,TRBV3-1,CASSQSRNLDTQYF
.,TRBV15,CATSRVFQEQYF
.,TRBV29-1,CSVEGKRALGEQYF
TRBD2,TRBV24-1,CATMRREEAKNIQYF
TRBD2,TRBV5-1,CASSLGYAGAGELFF
.,TRBV7-9,CASSFGGLGEYNEQFF
.,TRBV12-3/TRBV12-4,CASSFEGFTDTQYF
TRBD2,TRBV11-1,CASSFPGTRSGSVTDTQYF
.,TRBV20-1,CSALQYPLNVLTF
.,TRBV20-1,CSGRADTGELFF
.,TRBV5-5,CASSHKQDPLSALHF
.,TRBV5-1,CASSSQHSADTQYF
.,TRBV5-1,CASSFASNEQFF
TRBD2,TRBV5-1,CASSNSGEPYEQYF
.,TRBV14,CASSASVVGAEGTQYF
.,TRBV25-1,CASSATGTDQPQHF
TRBD1,TRBV29-1,CSVQGGQEARGRTKNIQYF
.,TRBV5-4,CASSFHGLAKNIQYF
.,TRBV4-1,CASSQPTTRSGELFF
.,TRBV4-1,CASSQDPPGTYEQYF
.,TRBV5-1,CASSTLPGQTYEQYF
TRBD2,TRBV20-1,CSASSPGLAGLNEQFF
TRBD1,TRBV27,CASSLSAGTGVEQYF
.,TRBV12-3/TRBV12-4,CASSFGYRGNNQPQHF
.,TRBV27,CASSSFASPGNEQFF
.,TRBV20-1,CSARREVGVQPQHF
.,TRBV29-1,CSVGLQGYGYTF
.,TRBV20-1,CSAKISTRPTYEQYF
.,TRBV6-2/TRBV6-3,CATHIPGHPRADTQYF
.,TRBV5-8,CASSLGGLVSTDTQYF
TRBD2,TRBV4-1,CASSQDSGLAGVSYNEQFF
TRBD2,TRBV4-1,CASSSLAGVYEQYF
.,TRBV3-1,CASSQVLRPRTNTEAFF
.,TRBV29-1,CSVVASESYEQYF